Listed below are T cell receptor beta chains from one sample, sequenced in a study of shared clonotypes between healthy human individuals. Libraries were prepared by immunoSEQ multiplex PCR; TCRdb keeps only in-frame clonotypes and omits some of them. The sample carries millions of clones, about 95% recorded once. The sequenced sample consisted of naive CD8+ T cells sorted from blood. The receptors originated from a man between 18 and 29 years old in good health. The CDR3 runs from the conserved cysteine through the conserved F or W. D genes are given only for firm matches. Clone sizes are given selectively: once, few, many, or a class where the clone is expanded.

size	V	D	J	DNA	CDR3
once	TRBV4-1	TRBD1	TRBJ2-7	TGCGCCAGCAGCCGGGGACAGTCCTACGAGCAGTACTTC	CASSRGQSYEQYF
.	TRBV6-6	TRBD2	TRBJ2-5	TGTGCCAGCACCAGAGCGGGGGTCCAAGAGACCCAGTACTTC	CASTRAGVQETQYF
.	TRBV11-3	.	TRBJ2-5	TGTGCCAGCAGCTTAGGACCTAGTCACGAGACCCAGTACTTC	CASSLGPSHETQYF
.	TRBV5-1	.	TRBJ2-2	TGCGCCAGCAGCTTATTCAGTACCGGGGAGCTGTTTTTT	CASSLFSTGELFF
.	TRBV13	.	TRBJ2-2	TGTGCCAGCAGCTTAGGCCGGCAAACACTACGCGGAACCGGGGAGCTGTTTTTT	CASSLGRQTLRGTGELFF
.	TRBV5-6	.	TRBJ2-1	TGTGCCAGCAGCACCCCACTAAATGAGCAGTTCTTC	CASSTPLNEQFF
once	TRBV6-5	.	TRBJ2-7	TGTGCCAGCAGTTACTTAGGGGAGCAGTACTTC	CASSYLGEQYF
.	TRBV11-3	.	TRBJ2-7	TGTGCCAGCAGCTTAGGGGTCGCGGCCGAGCAGTACTTC	CASSLGVAAEQYF
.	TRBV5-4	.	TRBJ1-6	TGTGCCAGCAGCCATTGGGGGGATATTTCACCCCTCCACTTT	CASSHWGDISPLHF
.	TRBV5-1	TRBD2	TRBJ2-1	TGCGCCAGCAGCTTAACGGGGGGGCCTTACAATGAGCAGTTCTTC	CASSLTGGPYNEQFF
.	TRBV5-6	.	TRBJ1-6	TGTGCCAGCGGAAGCAGCGGGGCGCCCCTCCACTTT	CASGSSGAPLHF
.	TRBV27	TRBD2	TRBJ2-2	TGTGCCAGCAGATCAGGGCTAGCGGGGTATTCCGGGGAGCTGTTTTTT	CASRSGLAGYSGELFF
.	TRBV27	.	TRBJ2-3	TGTGCCAGCAGTGTGGGACACCCAGAGGCAGATACGCAGTATTTT	CASSVGHPEADTQYF
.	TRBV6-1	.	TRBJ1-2	TGTGCCAGCAGTGAATACGGGAACTATGGCTACACCTTC	CASSEYGNYGYTF
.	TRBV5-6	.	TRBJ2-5	TGTGCCAGCAGCTTGGCCCTCATGGAGGAAGAGACCCAGTACTTC	CASSLALMEEETQYF
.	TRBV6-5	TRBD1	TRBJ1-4	TGTGCCAGCAGGCCTGACAGGGACGCACCGAAAAAACTGTTTTTT	CASRPDRDAPKKLFF
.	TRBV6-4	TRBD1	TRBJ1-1	TGTGCCAGCAGTGACCCTTACCGGGACAGGTGGCTGGTGAACACTGAAGCTTTCTTT	CASSDPYRDRWLVNTEAFF
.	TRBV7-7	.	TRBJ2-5	TGTGCTAGCAGCTTCGACAGCCAAGAGACCCAGTACTTC	CASSFDSQETQYF
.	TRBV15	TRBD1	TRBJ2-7	TGTGCCACCAGCTATTCCATAGGGACAGAGTCCTACGAGCAGTACTTC	CATSYSIGTESYEQYF
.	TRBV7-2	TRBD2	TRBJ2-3	TGTGCCAGCAGCTTAGACCCTTGGACTAGCGCGACCAGCACAGATACGCAGTATTTT	CASSLDPWTSATSTDTQYF
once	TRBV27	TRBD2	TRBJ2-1	TGTGCCAGCCTATACGACCCTAGCGGGGCCTACAATGAGCAGTTCTTC	CASLYDPSGAYNEQFF
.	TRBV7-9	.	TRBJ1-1	TGTGCCAGCAGCTTAGTAGAATCTGAAGCTTTCTTT	CASSLVESEAFF
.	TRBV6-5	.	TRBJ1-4	TGTGCCAGCAGTTACTCGCCTCAGATTAATGAAAAACTGTTTTTT	CASSYSPQINEKLFF
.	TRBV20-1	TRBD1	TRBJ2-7	TGCAGTGGACAGGGGGCGCACGAGCAGTACTTC	CSGQGAHEQYF
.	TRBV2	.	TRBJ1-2	TGTGCCAGCAGTGTGGCTGAGATCTATGGCTACACCTTC	CASSVAEIYGYTF
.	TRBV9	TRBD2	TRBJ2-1	TGTGCCAGCAGCCCCTTACTAGCGGGGTCTCGGAATGAGCAGTTCTTC	CASSPLLAGSRNEQFF
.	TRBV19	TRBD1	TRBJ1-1	TGTGCCAGTAGTTCCTTACGGGACAGGGGGGTCAACACTGAAGCTTTCTTT	CASSSLRDRGVNTEAFF
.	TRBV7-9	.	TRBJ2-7	TGTGCCAGCAGCCACCGGACAGAAAATTTATACGAGCAGTACTTC	CASSHRTENLYEQYF
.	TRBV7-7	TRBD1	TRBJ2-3	TGTGCTAGCAGCCCCGGGACAGGGGGCCGAGATACGCAGTATTTT	CASSPGTGGRDTQYF